What follows are 32 T cell receptor beta chains derived from one specimen sequenced in a study of blood T cell repertoires in COVID-19. Only in-frame clones appear in the TCRdb table, and some are missing; sequencing was by immunoSEQ multiplex PCR. This table holds under 450,000 clones, 86% found once. Sequencing input: peripheral blood. These receptor sequences come from a woman aged 55-70 years with COVID-19, enrolled during active disease.

The chain uses TRBV30 and TRBJ1-5; D uncertain. Trimming shortened V by 0 bases and J by 2 bases, and 5 bases separated the two germline ends. The CDR3 is made up of 13 amino acids. Germline CDR1 reads GTSNPN; CDR2 reads SVGIG (reference sequence). CDR3 loop: CAWSVAGNQPQHF. The CDR3 DNA reads TGTGCCTGGAGTGTGGCAGGCAATCAGCCCCAGCATTTT.

Concerning this clone itself: Other DNA variants within this sample encode the same CDR3. The chain couples TRBV7-9 to TRBJ1-4, with 7 bases fitting TRBD1. Germline V CDR1 and CDR2: SEHNR, FQNEAQ (reference sequence). This CDR3 has 15 amino acids. V shed 5 bases, J shed 5 bases, and the junction held 8 bases outside the gene matches. The CDR3: CASSPQGGENEKLFF. The CDR3 bases are TGTGCCAGCAGCCCCCAGGGGGGCGAGAATGAAAAACTGTTTTTT. The full variable domain, completed using reference TRBV7-9 and TRBJ1-4, is DTGVSQNPRHKITKRGQNVTFRCDPISEHNRLYWYRQTLGQGPEFLTYFQNEAQLEKSRLLSDRFSAERPKGSFSTLEIQRTEQGDSAMYLCASSPQGGENEKLFFGSGTQLSVL.

V is TRBV27 and J is TRBJ1-2; D not certain. Per the germline V gene, CDR1 is MNHEY and CDR2 is SMNVEV (reference sequence). This CDR3 has 13 residues. Trimming removed 0 bases from V and 5 bases from J, with 7 bases in between. CDR3 DNA: TGTGCCAGCAGTTTATCTGGTCAGTATGGCTACACCTTC. This sequence encodes CASSLSGQYGYTF.

The chain is built from TRBV13 and TRBJ2-5, with 8 positions matching TRBD2. With 4 bases clipped from V and 5 bases from J, the junction kept 6 bases outside the gene matches. The CDR3 length is 14 residues. The germline V gene has CDR1 PRHDT and CDR2 FYEKMQ (reference sequence). This chain's CDR3 is CASSSGGPFETQYF. Written as DNA, the CDR3 is TGTGCCAGCAGCTCGGGAGGGCCTTTTGAGACCCAGTACTTC. The full variable domain, with the rest looked up from reference TRBV13 and TRBJ2-5, is AAGVIQSPRHLIKEKRETATLKCYPIPRHDTVYWYQQGPGQDPQFLISFYEKMQSDKGSIPDRFSAQQFSDYHSELNMSSLELGDSALYFCASSSGGPFETQYFGPGTRLLVL.

This clone has just one count. This chain links TRBV12-3 or TRBV12-4 with TRBJ1-2; TRBD1 agrees at 8 bases. The CDR3 loop spans 13 amino acids. The V gene end was trimmed by 7 bases and the J gene end by 4 bases; junction bases not matched to a gene: 5. The CDR3, as DNA: TGTGCCAGCACTCTGACAGGGGTCTATGGCTACACCTTC. Amino acids: CASTLTGVYGYTF.

This chain joins TRBV5-1 and TRBJ2-7, with D possibly being TRBD1 (6 bases). V lost 0 bases and J 2 bases, leaving 12 bases between the germline ends. Looked up from germline, CDR1 is SGHRS and CDR2 is YFSETQ. The CDR3 consists of 15 residues. The CDR3 spells CASSLAGAGTYEQYF. DNA of the CDR3: TGCGCCAGCAGCTTGGCAGGGGCCGGAACCTACGAGCAGTACTTC.

The chain is built from TRBV13 and TRBJ2-3; D remains ambiguous. V shed 5 bases and J shed 7 bases, with 13 bases lying between them. This CDR3 spans 13 amino acids. Germline V lookup: CDR1 PRHDT, CDR2 FYEKMQ (reference sequence). The CDR3 is CASSMYALHTQYF. CDR3 coding DNA: TGTGCCAGCAGCATGTATGCACTACATACGCAGTATTTT.

The chain employs TRBV6-1 and TRBJ2-1, with a possible D match to TRBD2 (6 bases). The V end lost 2 bases, the J end lost 8 bases, and 16 bases lay between the germline ends. CDR1 is MNHNS and CDR2 is SASEGT in the germline V gene. CDR3 length: 15 residues. This CDR3 reads CASSEWRGPQYEQFF. As DNA, the CDR3 is TGTGCCAGCAGTGAATGGCGGGGCCCCCAGTATGAGCAGTTCTTC.

This chain joins TRBV6-5 and TRBJ2-7; possibly TRBD1 for D (5 bases). In germline, CDR1 is MNHEY, CDR2 SVGAGI. The V gene lost 2 bases and the J gene lost 0 bases, with 8 bases spanning the gap. CDR3 length: 14 amino acids. The CDR3 DNA is TGTGCCAGCAGTTACGACAGCAGCTCCTACGAGCAGTACTTC. It translates to CASSYDSSSYEQYF.

The V and J genes are TRBV30 and TRBJ1-3, with D perhaps TRBD1 (6 bases). CDR1 is GTSNPN, CDR2 SVGIG, per germline (reference sequence). CDR3 length: 16 residues. Between the trimmed V and J ends, which lost 3 bases and 4 bases, there was a span of 19 bases. CDR3 amino acids: CAWRPEGGARGNTIYF. The CDR3 DNA sequence: TGTGCCTGGAGACCCGAAGGGGGGGCGCGGGGAAACACCATATATTTT.

This clone was seen more than once but under ten times. V is TRBV2 and J is TRBJ1-2, with TRBD1 matching 11 bases. Germline values: CDR1 SNHLY, CDR2 FYNNEI. Trimming took 6 bases from V and 6 from J; bases not matched to a gene: 9. There are 15 residues in the CDR3. The CDR3 nucleotides read TGTGCCAGCAGGGACAGGGGGCAAACTGCGCATGGCTACACCTTC. Translating it yields CASRDRGQTAHGYTF.

The chain employs TRBV4-2 and TRBJ2-3, with D perhaps TRBD2 (6 bases). V dropped 4 bases and J dropped 1 base, with 15 bases sitting between them. The length of the CDR3 is 16 residues. Germline loops: CDR1 LGHNA, CDR2 YNFKEQ. The CDR3 reads CASSRTLGGGTDTQYF. In DNA, the CDR3 is TGTGCCAGCAGCCGGACTTTGGGCGGGGGCACAGATACGCAGTATTTT.

V is TRBV7-8 and J is TRBJ2-1; D is possibly TRBD2 (6 bases). V shed 1 base and J shed 0 bases, with 10 bases lying between them. This CDR3 comprises 16 residues. Germline CDR1 reads SGHVS; CDR2 reads FQNEAQ. CDR3 coding DNA: TGTGCCAGCAGCTTAGTTCTAGCGAGCTCCTACAATGAGCAGTTCTTC. It is translated as CASSLVLASSYNEQFF.

The chain recombines TRBV2 with TRBJ2-5; D is unclear. Germline V gene data show CDR1 as SNHLY and CDR2 as FYNNEI. The CDR3 runs to 11 residues. Trimming removed 8 bases at V and 0 bases at J, with 4 bases between. CDR3 sequence: CASGYQETQYF. The CDR3 nucleotides read TGTGCCAGCGGCTACCAAGAGACCCAGTACTTC.

Notes on this clone: Other DNA sequences from this sample encode an identical CDR3 as well. The J gene is TRBJ1-2, the V gene TRBV3-1 (or the pseudogene TRBV3-2); 9 positions agree with TRBD1. J gave up 0 bases and V 5 bases, and 1 base lay outside the gene matches. Germline loops: CDR1 LGHDT, CDR2 YNNKEL (reference sequence). This CDR3 spans 14 amino acids. The CDR3 nucleotides are TGTGCCAGCAGCAGGACAGGGGCTAACTATGGCTACACCTTC. It encodes CASSRTGANYGYTF.

J is TRBJ2-5 and V is TRBV5-1; TRBD2 aligns across 12 bases. Germline values: CDR1 SGHRS, CDR2 YFSETQ. This CDR3 spans 16 amino acids. With 2 bases clipped from V and 4 bases from J, the junction kept 6 bases outside the gene matches. CDR3 coding DNA: TGCGCCAGCAGCTTCTCTAGCGGGGGGGCAGGAGAGACCCAGTACTTC. Amino acid sequence: CASSFSSGGAGETQYF.

The chain links TRBV30 to TRBJ1-3, with a weak D call TRBD1 (6 bases). Germline CDR1 and CDR2: GTSNPN and SVGIG (reference sequence). Trimming took off 5 bases at V and 0 bases at J, with 17 bases between the two ends. CDR3 size: 16 residues. The CDR3 nucleotides are TGTGCCTGGGTAGGGGGACAAGGAAACTCTGGAAACACCATATATTTT. It is translated as CAWVGGQGNSGNTIYF.

The chain employs TRBV5-1 and TRBJ1-1; unclear D gene. The V end lost 0 bases, the J end lost 5 bases, and 14 bases lay between the germline ends. This CDR3 is 15 amino acids long. CDR1 and CDR2 from the germline V gene are SGHRS and YFSETQ. CDR3 sequence reads: CASSLVAGGETEAFF. In nucleotides, the CDR3 is TGCGCCAGCAGCTTGGTCGCGGGTGGTGAAACTGAAGCTTTCTTT.

V usage is TRBV15 and J usage is TRBJ1-2; no clear D gene. V lost 3 bases and J 8 bases, leaving 25 bases between the germline ends. The CDR3 has 17 residues. Germline CDR1 reads LNHNV; CDR2 reads YYDKDF (reference sequence). Here the CDR3 DNA reads TGTGCCACCAGCAGGAGAGGTCAAACCCGGGTTGGAGGGGGCTACACCTTC. The encoded protein is CATSRRGQTRVGGGYTF. The full variable domain, with the rest looked up from reference TRBV15 and TRBJ1-2, is DAMVIQNPRYQVTQFGKPVTLSCSQTLNHNVMYWYQQKSSQAPKLLFHYYDKDFNNEADTPDNFQSRRPNTSFCFLDIRSPGLGDTAMYLCATSRRGQTRVGGGYTFGSGTRLTVV.

The chain links TRBV27 to TRBJ1-2; 10 bases line up with TRBD1. The CDR3 contains 13 residues. CDR1 MNHEY and CDR2 SMNVEV come from the germline V gene (reference sequence). V shed 2 bases, J shed 7 bases, and the junction held 1 base outside the gene matches. The CDR3 DNA sequence: TGTGCCAGCAGTTTAAGGACAGGGGGTGGCTACACCTTC. Its translation is CASSLRTGGGYTF.

This chain joins TRBV10-3 and TRBJ1-2; no clear D. Germline V gene lookup returns CDR1 ENHRY and CDR2 SYGVKD. Trimming pared 3 bases from V and 7 bases from J, leaving 9 bases between. This CDR3 has 12 amino acids. CDR3 bases: TGTGCCATCAGTGATCTCCAGGCTGGCTACACCTTC. Protein sequence: CAISDLQAGYTF.

The chain carries TRBV9 and TRBJ1-2; 7 nucleotides match TRBD1. The germline V gene has CDR1 SGDLS and CDR2 YYNGEE. The CDR3 has 16 amino acids. The V gene end was trimmed by 3 bases and the J gene end by 2 bases; junction bases not matched to a gene: 10. The CDR3 sequence: CASSAQTGLGNYGYTF. CDR3 DNA: TGTGCCAGCAGCGCCCAGACAGGGTTGGGAAACTATGGCTACACCTTC.

V gene TRBV19 combines with J gene TRBJ2-3; 9 bases fit TRBD2. In germline, CDR1 is LNHDA, CDR2 SQIVND (reference sequence). The J segment lost 2 bases and the V segment lost 5 bases, leaving 2 bases of the junction unmatched. The CDR3 is made up of 14 amino acids. This chain's CDR3 is CASSPSGNTDTQYF. Here the CDR3 DNA reads TGTGCCAGTAGTCCTAGCGGGAACACAGATACGCAGTATTTT.

In DNA form, the CDR3 reads TGTGCCAGCAGCAAAAATTACAATCAGCCCCAGCATTTT. As protein: CASSKNYNQPQHF. The chain couples TRBV7-2 to TRBJ1-5; unclear D gene. The CDR3 extends over 13 amino acids. Germline CDR1 reads SGHTA; CDR2 reads FQGNSA. V lost 5 bases, J lost 3 bases, and 8 bases lay in between.

CDR3 sequence reads: CASSRDRENYGYTF. The DNA for the CDR3 is TGTGCCAGCAGTAGGGACAGGGAGAACTATGGCTACACCTTC. This chain uses TRBV6-5 with TRBJ1-2; 9 nucleotides line up with TRBD1. Germline CDR1 is MNHEY and CDR2 is SVGAGI. J lost 2 bases, V lost 5 bases, and 3 bases had no gene match. This CDR3 is built from 14 residues.

This chain links TRBV18 with TRBJ1-1, with D unresolved. V was clipped by 2 bases and J by 1 base, with 11 bases between them. This CDR3 is 15 amino acids long. CDR1 and CDR2 (germline): KGHSH, LQKENI. In DNA form, the CDR3 reads TGTGCCAGCTCACCAGGGGTGGAGGGGAACACTGAAGCTTTCTTT. This sequence encodes CASSPGVEGNTEAFF.

The chain carries TRBV28 and TRBJ2-3; D unclear. V lost 6 bases to trimming and J lost 5 bases, with 9 bases between them. The CDR3 length is 12 residues. Germline-derived CDR1 and CDR2 are MDHEN and SYDVKM. The CDR3 region is CASRPTQDTQYF. CDR3 sequence (DNA): TGTGCCAGCAGGCCGACACAAGATACGCAGTATTTT.

This sequence joins TRBV19 and TRBJ1-4, with TRBD1 identical over 8 bases. Germline values: CDR1 LNHDA, CDR2 SQIVND (reference sequence). The V segment lost 3 bases and the J segment 7 bases; nucleotides outside the gene matches: 7. There are 15 residues in the CDR3. The CDR3 region has the DNA TGTGCCAGTAGTATTGGTCAGGGGGCAGGTGAAAAACTGTTTTTT. Protein sequence: CASSIGQGAGEKLFF.

The chain has TRBV7-2 and TRBJ2-1; D is unresolved. This CDR3 has 13 residues. Trimming removed 3 bases at V and 5 bases at J, with 8 bases between. Germline V gene sequence: CDR1 SGHTA, CDR2 FQGNSA. The CDR3 protein is CASSFRLNNEQFF. The CDR3 nucleotides are TGTGCCAGCAGCTTTCGACTGAACAATGAGCAGTTCTTC.

As regards this clone: The identical CDR3 is also encoded by other nucleotide sequences in the sample. The chain employs TRBV12-3 or TRBV12-4 and TRBJ1-1, with D tentatively TRBD1 (5 bases). The CDR3 sequence is 13 residues long. Deletions cut 3 bases from V and 3 bases from J, with 8 bases between. CDR3 region: CASSFQGDTEAFF. The CDR3 DNA reads TGTGCCAGCAGTTTTCAAGGGGACACTGAAGCTTTCTTT.

The rearrangement uses TRBV18 and TRBJ2-7; D unresolved. CDR3 size: 12 residues. The germline V gene encodes CDR1 KGHSH and CDR2 LQKENI. V was trimmed by 6 bases and J by 6 bases, leaving 12 bases between them. CDR3 residues: CASSPAQTEQYF. CDR3 in DNA: TGTGCCAGCTCCCCCGCACAGACCGAGCAGTACTTC.

This chain joins TRBV5-1 and TRBJ2-2; 15 bases agree with TRBD2. J was trimmed by 2 bases and V by 4 bases; bases with no gene match: 3. The CDR3 is 17 amino acids. Germline V gene data show CDR1 as SGHRS and CDR2 as YFSETQ. For the CDR3, the DNA is TGCGCCAGCAGCCCGGGACTAGCGGGGGGAAACACCGGGGAGCTGTTTTTT. Its protein is CASSPGLAGGNTGELFF.